The 10 T cell receptor beta chains below all came from one sample that was sequenced in a study of regulatory T cells in long-lasting Graves disease. As for time point: persistent/refractory GD, antithyroid drugs over 5 years with positive TRAb. PBMCs were the source of the RNA used for TCR sequencing. In building TCR beta libraries, iRepertoire HTBI primers were used together with Arm-PCR of CDR3 regions. In TCRdb, the multiplex PCR reads were re-called with MiXCR into one record per CDR3 protein. The sample lists some 440,000 distinct CDR3 sequences; under 25% were seen once. This sample comprised peripheral blood mononuclear cells (PBMCs), obtained when the disease was refractory, from a patient treated with antithyroid drugs. All receptors come from a female donor with Graves disease.

The chain recombines TRBV4-1 with TRBJ2-5, with D unresolved. Per the germline V gene, CDR1 is MGHRA and CDR2 is YSYEKL. The CDR3 is made up of 13 amino acids. The germline V and J ends were trimmed by 2 bases and 5 bases, with 9 bases remaining between them. The CDR3 nucleotides read TGCGCCAGCAGCCAACTGGGTCTGGAGACCCAGTACTTC. It specifies CASSQLGLETQYF.

This clonotype was observed at least ten times. This chain joins TRBV30 and TRBJ2-2; D uncertain. This CDR3 is 13 amino acids long. V shed 0 bases and J shed 6 bases, with 8 bases lying between them. Germline assignment: CDR1 GTSNPN and CDR2 SVGIG (reference sequence). The CDR3 protein is CAWSVAGAGELFF. For the CDR3, the DNA is TGTGCCTGGAGTGTTGCTGGGGCCGGGGAGCTGTTTTTT.

This clonotype was observed a handful of times. J is TRBJ2-7 and V is TRBV6-2 or TRBV6-3; the D gene is possibly TRBD2 (6 bases). The V gene lost 0 bases and the J gene lost 3 bases, with 12 bases spanning the gap. Per germline, CDR1 MNHEY and CDR2 SVGEGT. CDR3 length equals 15 residues. The CDR3 reads CASSYSGGGHYEQYF. CDR3 DNA: TGTGCCAGCAGTTACTCGGGGGGAGGTCACTACGAGCAGTACTTC.

This clonotype was recorded at least ten times. This chain uses TRBV28 with TRBJ2-4; D may be TRBD2 (5 bases). Germline assignment: CDR1 MDHEN and CDR2 SYDVKM. Between the trimmed V and J ends, which lost 2 bases and 3 bases, there was a span of 14 bases. The CDR3 is made up of 16 amino acids. The CDR3: CASSLVGSSVKNIQYF. The CDR3 DNA is TGTGCCAGCAGTTTAGTAGGGAGCAGCGTCAAAAACATTCAGTACTTC.

The chain employs TRBV6-4 and TRBJ2-4; TRBD1 matches at 9 bases. Germline-derived CDR1 and CDR2 are MRHNA and SNTAGT. This CDR3 has 16 residues. J lost 8 bases, V lost 0 bases, and 8 bases had no gene match. The DNA for the CDR3 is TGTGCCAGCAGTGACTCCGGGGACAGGGAGGGGGACATTCAGTACTTC. Translation: CASSDSGDREGDIQYF.

This clonotype was counted many times. This chain connects TRBV28 to TRBJ2-5; the match to TRBD1 covers 7 bases. The CDR3 covers 14 residues. V dropped 5 bases and J dropped 4; count of bases not matched to a gene: 7. The germline CDR1 and CDR2 sequences are MDHEN and SYDVKM. CDR3 nucleotide sequence: TGTGCCAGCAGTGCCAGGGGGATCGGAGAGACCCAGTACTTC. Translation gives CASSARGIGETQYF. The whole variable domain, remainder taken from reference TRBV28 and TRBJ2-5, is DVKVTQSSRYLVKRTGEKVFLECVQDMDHENMFWYRQDPGLGLRLIYFSYDVKMKEKGDIPEGYSVSREKKERFSLILESASTNQTSMYLCASSARGIGETQYFGPGTRLLVL.

This clonotype came up many times. This chain connects TRBV27 to TRBJ2-7, with 7 bases identical to TRBD2. V lost 0 bases, J lost 2 bases, and 4 bases stayed unmatched. The CDR3 contains 15 residues. Germline values: CDR1 MNHEY, CDR2 SMNVEV (reference sequence). CDR3 protein: CASSLSPSGAYEQYF. The CDR3 nucleotides read TGTGCCAGCAGTTTATCACCTAGCGGAGCCTACGAGCAGTACTTC.

There are many counts of this clonotype. This chain links TRBV2 with TRBJ1-1; TRBD1 might be the D (5 bases). Germline V lookup: CDR1 SNHLY, CDR2 FYNNEI. V lost 4 bases to trimming and J lost 2 bases, with 14 bases between them. The CDR3 spans 15 residues. CDR3 residues: CASSGVAGGNTEAFF. Here the CDR3 DNA reads TGTGCCAGCAGTGGGGTGGCCGGGGGAAACACTGAAGCTTTCTTT.

This clonotype occurred many times. The chain combines TRBV7-6 with TRBJ2-5, with D possibly being TRBD1 (7 bases). The CDR3 has 16 amino acids. V was cut by 1 base and J by 3 bases, with 15 bases left in between. Germline V gives CDR1 SGHVS, CDR2 FNYEAQ. The CDR3 nucleotides are TGTGCCAGCAGCTTAGGGTCCAGGGGGAGGAAAGAGACCCAGTACTTC. Translating gives CASSLGSRGRKETQYF.

This clonotype was detected only a few times. The chain combines TRBV4-1 with TRBJ2-7; possible D gene TRBD2, 5 bases. CDR3 size: 14 residues. Trimming removed 4 bases at V and 5 bases at J, with 15 bases between. Germline lookup yields CDR1 MGHRA and CDR2 YSYEKL. CDR3 nucleotide sequence: TGCGCCAGCAGCCTACTAGGGCCGAGAGACGAGCAGTACTTC. Residues: CASSLLGPRDEQYF.